This T cell receptor beta chain was profiled in a study of human T cells and chemical hapten exposure. This CDR3 is 14 amino acids long. The germline V gene has CDR1 MDHEN and CDR2 SYDVKM. The V segment lost 6 bases and the J segment 3 bases; nucleotides outside the gene matches: 7. TCRdb reanalysed the RACE reads using MiXCR and keeps one entry per CDR3 protein. The sample contains 30,000 to 40,000 distinct CDR3 sequences, approximately 12% of which appear only once. Time point given: pre-sensitization, week 0. Treatment indicated: therapeutic diphenylcyclopropenone sensitization with weekly scalp DPC. Total RNA extraction was carried out from unfractionated whole blood.

The chain links TRBV28 to TRBJ1-1; 7 bases are shared with TRBD1. This specimen was whole blood, taken in connection with sensitization to the hapten diphenylcyclopropenone (DPC). The TCR sequence derives from a woman aged 40 to 50 with alopecia areata. Some clones in this sample may be carry-over from other donors' samples. The CDR3 loop is CASRSLQGDTEAFF. Here the CDR3 DNA reads TGTGCCAGCAGATCCCTTCAGGGGGACACTGAAGCTTTCTTT.